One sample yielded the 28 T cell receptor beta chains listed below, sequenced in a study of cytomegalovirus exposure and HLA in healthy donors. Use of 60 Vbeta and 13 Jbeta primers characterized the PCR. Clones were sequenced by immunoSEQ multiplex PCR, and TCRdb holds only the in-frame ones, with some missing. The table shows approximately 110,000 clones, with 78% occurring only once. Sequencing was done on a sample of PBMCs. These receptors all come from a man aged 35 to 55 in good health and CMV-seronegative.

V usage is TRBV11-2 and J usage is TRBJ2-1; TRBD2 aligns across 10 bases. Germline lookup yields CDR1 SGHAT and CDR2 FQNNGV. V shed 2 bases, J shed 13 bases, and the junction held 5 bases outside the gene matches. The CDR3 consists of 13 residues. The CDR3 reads CASSLTAGGVQFF. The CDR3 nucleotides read TGTGCCAGCAGCTTAACAGCGGGGGGGGTACAGTTCTTC.

The CDR3 nucleotides are TGTGCCAGCAGTCGGACAGGGGAGAGGACCGGGGAGCTGTTTTTT. Translated: CASSRTGERTGELFF. The genes are TRBV6-5 and TRBJ2-2; TRBD1 aligns across 9 bases. CDR1 and CDR2 from the germline V gene are MNHEY and SVGAGI. The CDR3 runs 15 residues. The ends lost 5 bases at V and 5 bases at J; junction bases unmatched: 6.

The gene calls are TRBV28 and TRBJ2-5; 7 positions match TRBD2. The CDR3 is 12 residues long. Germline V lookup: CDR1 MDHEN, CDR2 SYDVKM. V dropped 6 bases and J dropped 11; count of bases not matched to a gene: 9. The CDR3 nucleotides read TGTGCCAGCAGCAGTCTAGCGGAGCGGCAGTACTTC. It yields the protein CASSSLAERQYF.

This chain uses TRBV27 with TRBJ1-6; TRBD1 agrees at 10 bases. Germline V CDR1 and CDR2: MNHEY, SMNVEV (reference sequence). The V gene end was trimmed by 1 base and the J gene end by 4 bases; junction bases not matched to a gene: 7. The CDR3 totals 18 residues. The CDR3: CASSLFEGTGDYNSPLHF. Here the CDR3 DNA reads TGTGCCAGCAGTTTATTTGAAGGGACAGGGGATTATAATTCACCCCTCCACTTT.

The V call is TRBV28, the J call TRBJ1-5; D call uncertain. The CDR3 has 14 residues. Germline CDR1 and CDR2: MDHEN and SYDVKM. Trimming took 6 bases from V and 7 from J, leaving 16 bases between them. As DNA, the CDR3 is TGTGCCAGCAGCAAAGCTTTGGAGAGGCAGCCCCAGCATTTT. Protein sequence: CASSKALERQPQHF.

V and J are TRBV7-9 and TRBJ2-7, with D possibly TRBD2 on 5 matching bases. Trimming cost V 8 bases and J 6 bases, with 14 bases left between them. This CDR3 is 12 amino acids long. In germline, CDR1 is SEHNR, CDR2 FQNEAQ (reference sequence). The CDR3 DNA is TGTGCCAGCCAACTAGAGACCTCCGAGCAGTACTTC. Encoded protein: CASQLETSEQYF. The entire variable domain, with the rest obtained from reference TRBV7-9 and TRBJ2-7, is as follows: DTGVSQNPRHKITKRGQNVTFRCDPISEHNRLYWYRQTLGQGPEFLTYFQNEAQLEKSRLLSDRFSAERPKGSFSTLEIQRTEQGDSAMYLCASQLETSEQYFGPGTRLTVT.

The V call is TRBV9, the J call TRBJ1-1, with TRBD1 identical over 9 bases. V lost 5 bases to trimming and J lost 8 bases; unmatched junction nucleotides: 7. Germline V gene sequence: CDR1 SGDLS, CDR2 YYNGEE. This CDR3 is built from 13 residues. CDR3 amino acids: CASSRTGTGEAFF. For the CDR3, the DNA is TGTGCCAGCAGTCGAACCGGGACAGGGGAAGCTTTCTTT.

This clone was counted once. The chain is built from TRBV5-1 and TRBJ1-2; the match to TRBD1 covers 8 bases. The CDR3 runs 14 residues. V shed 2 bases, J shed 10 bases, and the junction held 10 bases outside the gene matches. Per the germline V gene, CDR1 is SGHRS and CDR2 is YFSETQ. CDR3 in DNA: TGCGCCAGCAGCTTAAGGGACAGGACCTTTGACTACACCTTC. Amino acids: CASSLRDRTFDYTF.

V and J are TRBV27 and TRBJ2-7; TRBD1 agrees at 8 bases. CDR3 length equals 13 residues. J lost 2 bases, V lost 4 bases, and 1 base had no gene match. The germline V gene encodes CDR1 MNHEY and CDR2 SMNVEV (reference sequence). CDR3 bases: TGTGCCAGCAGTTGGGACAGGACCTACGAGCAGTACTTC. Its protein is CASSWDRTYEQYF.

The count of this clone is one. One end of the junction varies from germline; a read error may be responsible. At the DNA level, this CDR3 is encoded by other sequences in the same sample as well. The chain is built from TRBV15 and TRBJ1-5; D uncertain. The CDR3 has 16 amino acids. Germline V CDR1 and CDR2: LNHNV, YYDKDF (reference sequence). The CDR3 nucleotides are TGTGCCACCAGCAGAGATAGAACGGCGGGCAATCAGCCCCAGCACTTT. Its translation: CATSRDRTAGNQPQHF.

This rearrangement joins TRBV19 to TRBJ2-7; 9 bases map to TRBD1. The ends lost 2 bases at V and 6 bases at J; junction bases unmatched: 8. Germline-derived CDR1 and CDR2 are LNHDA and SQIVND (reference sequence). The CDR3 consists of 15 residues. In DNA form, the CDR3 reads TGTGCCAGTAGTATAACTGGACAGGGGAGGGCCGAGCAGTACTTC. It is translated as CASSITGQGRAEQYF.

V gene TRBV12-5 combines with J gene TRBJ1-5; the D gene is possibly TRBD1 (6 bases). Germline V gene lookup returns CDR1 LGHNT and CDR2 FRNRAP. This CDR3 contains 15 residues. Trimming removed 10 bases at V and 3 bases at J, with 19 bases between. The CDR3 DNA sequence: TGTGCTACTCAACCACAGGGCTCGGCCAATCAGCCCCAGCATTTT. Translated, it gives CATQPQGSANQPQHF.

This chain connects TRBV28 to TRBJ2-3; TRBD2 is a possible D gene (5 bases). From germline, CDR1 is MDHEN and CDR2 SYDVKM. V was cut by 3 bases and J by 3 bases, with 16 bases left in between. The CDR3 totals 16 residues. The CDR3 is CASSLPVRGATDTQYF. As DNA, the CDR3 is TGTGCCAGCAGTTTGCCCGTTCGGGGAGCGACAGATACGCAGTATTTT.

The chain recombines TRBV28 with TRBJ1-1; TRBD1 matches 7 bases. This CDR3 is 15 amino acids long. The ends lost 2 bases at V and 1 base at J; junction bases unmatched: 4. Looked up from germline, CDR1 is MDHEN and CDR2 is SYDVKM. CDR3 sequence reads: CASSLETGRNTEAFF. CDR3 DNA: TGTGCCAGCAGTTTAGAGACAGGGAGGAACACTGAAGCTTTCTTT.

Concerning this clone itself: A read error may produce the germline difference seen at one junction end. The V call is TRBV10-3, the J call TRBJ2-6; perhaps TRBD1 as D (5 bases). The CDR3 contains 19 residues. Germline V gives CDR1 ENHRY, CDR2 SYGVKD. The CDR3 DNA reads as TGTGCCATCAGTGAGCAAGCGCGCGGCTCAGTCGCTGGGGCCAACGGCCTGACTTTC. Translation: CAISEQARGSVAGANGLTF.

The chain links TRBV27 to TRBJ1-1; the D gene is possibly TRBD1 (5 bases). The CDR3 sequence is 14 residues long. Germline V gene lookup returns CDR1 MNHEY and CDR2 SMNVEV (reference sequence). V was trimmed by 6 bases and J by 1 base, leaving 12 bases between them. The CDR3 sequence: CASRPLTENTEAFF. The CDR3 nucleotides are TGTGCCAGCAGACCCCTGACAGAGAACACTGAAGCTTTCTTT.

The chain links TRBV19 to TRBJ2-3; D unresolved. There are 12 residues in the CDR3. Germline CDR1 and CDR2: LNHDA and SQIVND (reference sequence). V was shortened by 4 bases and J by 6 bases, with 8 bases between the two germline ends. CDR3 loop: CASSRFEDTQYF. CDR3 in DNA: TGTGCCAGTAGTAGATTCGAGGATACGCAGTATTTT.

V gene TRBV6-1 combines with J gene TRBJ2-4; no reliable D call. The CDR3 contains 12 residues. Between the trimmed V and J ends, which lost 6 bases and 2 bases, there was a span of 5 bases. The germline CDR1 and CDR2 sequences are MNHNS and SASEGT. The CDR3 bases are TGTGCCAGCAGCGGTACCAAAAACATTCAGTACTTC. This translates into CASSGTKNIQYF.

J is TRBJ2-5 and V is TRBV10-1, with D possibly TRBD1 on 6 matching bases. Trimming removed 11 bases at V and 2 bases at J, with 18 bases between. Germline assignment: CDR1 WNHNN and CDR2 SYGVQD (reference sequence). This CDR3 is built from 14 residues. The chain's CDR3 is CAGQRGKGQETQYF. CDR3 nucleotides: TGCGCCGGACAAAGGGGGAAGGGGCAAGAGACCCAGTACTTC.

The chain's CDR3 is CASSLGLRNSPLHF. CDR3 DNA: TGTGCCAGCAGCTTGGGACTAAGAAATTCACCCCTCCACTTT. This chain joins TRBV7-2 and TRBJ1-6, with a tentative D call TRBD1 (5 bases). This CDR3 has 14 residues. The ends were cut back, 3 bases at V and 7 bases at J, with 10 bases in the middle. Germline values: CDR1 SGHTA, CDR2 FQGNSA.

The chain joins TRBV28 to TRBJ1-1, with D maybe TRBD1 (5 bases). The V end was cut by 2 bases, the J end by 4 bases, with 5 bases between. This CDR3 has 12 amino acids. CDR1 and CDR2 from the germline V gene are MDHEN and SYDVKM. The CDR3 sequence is CASSLTGTEAFF. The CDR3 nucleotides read TGTGCCAGCAGTTTAACAGGCACTGAAGCTTTCTTT.

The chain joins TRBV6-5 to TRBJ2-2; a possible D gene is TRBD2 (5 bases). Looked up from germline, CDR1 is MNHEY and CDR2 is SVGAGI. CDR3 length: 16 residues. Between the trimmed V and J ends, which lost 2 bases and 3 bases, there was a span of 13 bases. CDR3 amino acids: CASSYSRGLDTGELFF. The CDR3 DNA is TGTGCCAGCAGTTACAGTCGAGGGTTGGACACCGGGGAGCTGTTTTTT.

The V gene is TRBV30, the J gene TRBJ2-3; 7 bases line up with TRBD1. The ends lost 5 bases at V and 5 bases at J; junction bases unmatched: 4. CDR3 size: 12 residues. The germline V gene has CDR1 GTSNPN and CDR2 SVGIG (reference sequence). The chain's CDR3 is CAWDRAGDTQYF. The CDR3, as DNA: TGTGCCTGGGACAGGGCTGGAGATACGCAGTATTTT.

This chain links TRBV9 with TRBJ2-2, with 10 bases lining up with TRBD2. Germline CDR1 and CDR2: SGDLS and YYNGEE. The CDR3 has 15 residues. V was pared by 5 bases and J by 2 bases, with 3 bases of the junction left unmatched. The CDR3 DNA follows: TGTGCCAGCAGGGCTAGCGGGGGTAACACCGGGGAGCTGTTTTTT. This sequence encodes CASRASGGNTGELFF.

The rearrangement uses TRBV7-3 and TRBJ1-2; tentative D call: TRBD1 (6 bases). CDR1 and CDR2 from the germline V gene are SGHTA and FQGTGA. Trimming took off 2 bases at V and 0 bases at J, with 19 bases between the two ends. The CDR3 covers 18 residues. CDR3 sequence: CASSLRASGGPTNYGYTF. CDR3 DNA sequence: TGTGCCAGCAGCTTACGCGCTTCGGGGGGCCCCACTAACTATGGCTACACCTTC.

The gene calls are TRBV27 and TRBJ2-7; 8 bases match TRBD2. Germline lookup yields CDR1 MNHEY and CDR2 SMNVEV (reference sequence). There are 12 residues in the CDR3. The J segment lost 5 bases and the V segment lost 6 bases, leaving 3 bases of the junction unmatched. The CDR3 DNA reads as TGTGCCAGCAGCCGCGGGGGGCACGAGCAGTACTTC. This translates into CASSRGGHEQYF.

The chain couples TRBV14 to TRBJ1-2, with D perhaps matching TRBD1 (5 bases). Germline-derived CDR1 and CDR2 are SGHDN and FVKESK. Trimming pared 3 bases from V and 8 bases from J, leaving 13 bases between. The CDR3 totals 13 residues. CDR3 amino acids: CASSHGGVLGYTF. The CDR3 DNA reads TGTGCCAGCAGCCATGGAGGGGTTCTGGGCTACACCTTC.

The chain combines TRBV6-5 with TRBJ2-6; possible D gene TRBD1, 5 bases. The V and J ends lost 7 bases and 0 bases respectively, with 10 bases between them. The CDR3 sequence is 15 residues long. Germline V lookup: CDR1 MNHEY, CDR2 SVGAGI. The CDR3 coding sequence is TGTGCCAGCACCCCAGGGCCCTCTGGGGCCAACGTCCTGACTTTC. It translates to CASTPGPSGANVLTF.